This T cell receptor beta chain was profiled in a study of human T cells and chemical hapten exposure. Background on the study: Patients additionally received therapeutic doses of diphenylcyclopropenone on the scalp once a week, and this continued throughout the roughly 25-week study. Enrolled patients were predominantly female and had alopecia areata, totalis or universalis. The study patch tested 0.01% DPC on the upper back and read results at 6 days.

This clonotype was recorded at least ten times. Individual cDNA molecules in this library carried unique molecular identifiers. TCRdb passed the RACE reads through MiXCR, listing each CDR3 protein once. The sample has tens of thousands of distinct CDR3 sequences; over 10% are singletons. The time point denotes: patch test 3, about 24 weeks after DPC sensitization. Described treatment: therapeutic diphenylcyclopropenone sensitization with weekly scalp DPC. This CDR3 has 17 residues. The V and J ends lost 1 base and 6 bases, in that order; junction bases with no gene match: 15. Germline assignment: CDR1 SGHTA and CDR2 FQGNSA.

Sequences were derived from whole blood, sampled in connection with sensitization to the hapten diphenylcyclopropenone (DPC). The TCR sequence derives from a woman between 50 and 59 years old with alopecia areata. Some clones in this sample may be carry-over from other donors' samples. The rearrangement joins TRBV7-2 to TRBJ2-7; TRBD1 matches 7 bases. The CDR3 nucleotides read TGTGCCAGCAGCTTAGTCTTACCCTGGGCAGGGGGTATCGAGCAGTACTTC. As protein: CASSLVLPWAGGIEQYF.